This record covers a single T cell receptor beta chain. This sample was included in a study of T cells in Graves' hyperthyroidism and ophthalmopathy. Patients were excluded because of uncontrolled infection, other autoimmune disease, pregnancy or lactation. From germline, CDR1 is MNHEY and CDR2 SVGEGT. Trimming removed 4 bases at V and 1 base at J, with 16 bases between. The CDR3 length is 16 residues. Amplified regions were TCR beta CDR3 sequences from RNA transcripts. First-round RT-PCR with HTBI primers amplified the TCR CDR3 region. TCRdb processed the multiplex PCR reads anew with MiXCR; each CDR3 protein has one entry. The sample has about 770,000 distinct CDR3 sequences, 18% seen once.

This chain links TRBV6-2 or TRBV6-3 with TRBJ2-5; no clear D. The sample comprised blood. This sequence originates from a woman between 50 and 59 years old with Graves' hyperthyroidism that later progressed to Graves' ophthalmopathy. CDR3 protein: CASSSPRVEPQETQYF. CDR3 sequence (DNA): TGTGCCAGCAGTTCCCCCCGGGTGGAGCCCCAAGAGACCCAGTACTTC.